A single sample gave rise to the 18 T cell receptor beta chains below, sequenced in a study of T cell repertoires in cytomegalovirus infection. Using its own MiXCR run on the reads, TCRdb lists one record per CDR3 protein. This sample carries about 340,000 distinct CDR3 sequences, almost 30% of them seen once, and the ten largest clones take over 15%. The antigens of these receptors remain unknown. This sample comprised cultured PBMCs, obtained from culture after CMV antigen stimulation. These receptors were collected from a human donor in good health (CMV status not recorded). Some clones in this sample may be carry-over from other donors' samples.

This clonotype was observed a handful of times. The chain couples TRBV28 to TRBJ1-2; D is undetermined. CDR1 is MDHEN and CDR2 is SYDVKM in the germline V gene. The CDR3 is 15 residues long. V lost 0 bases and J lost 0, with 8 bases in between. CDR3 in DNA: TGTGCCAGCAGTTTATGGGCTAACTCTAACTATGGCTACACCTTC. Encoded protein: CASSLWANSNYGYTF.

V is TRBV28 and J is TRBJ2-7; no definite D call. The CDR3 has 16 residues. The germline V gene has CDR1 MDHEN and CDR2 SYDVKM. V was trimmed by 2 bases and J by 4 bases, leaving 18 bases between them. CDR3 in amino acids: CASSLGGRHPDYEQYF. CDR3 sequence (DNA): TGTGCCAGCAGTTTAGGCGGTCGGCACCCCGATTACGAGCAGTACTTC.

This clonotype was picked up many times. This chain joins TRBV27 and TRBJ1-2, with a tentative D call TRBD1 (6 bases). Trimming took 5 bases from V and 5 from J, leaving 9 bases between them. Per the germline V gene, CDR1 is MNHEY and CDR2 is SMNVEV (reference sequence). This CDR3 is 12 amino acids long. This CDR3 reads CASSQQGYGYTF. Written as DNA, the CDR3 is TGTGCCAGCAGTCAACAGGGATATGGCTACACCTTC.

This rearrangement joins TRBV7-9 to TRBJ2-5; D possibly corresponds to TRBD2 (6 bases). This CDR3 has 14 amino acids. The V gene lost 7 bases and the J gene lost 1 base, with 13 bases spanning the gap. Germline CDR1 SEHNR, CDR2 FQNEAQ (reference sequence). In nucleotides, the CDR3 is TGTGCCAGCACCAGTGGGGGGAGCCAAGAGACCCAGTACTTC. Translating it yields CASTSGGSQETQYF.

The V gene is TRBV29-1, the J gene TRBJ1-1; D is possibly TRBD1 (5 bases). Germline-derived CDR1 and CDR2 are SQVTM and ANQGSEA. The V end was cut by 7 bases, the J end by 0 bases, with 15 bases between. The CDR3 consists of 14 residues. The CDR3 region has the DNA TGCAGCGCAGAAACGGGACTCTTGAACACTGAAGCTTTCTTT. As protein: CSAETGLLNTEAFF.

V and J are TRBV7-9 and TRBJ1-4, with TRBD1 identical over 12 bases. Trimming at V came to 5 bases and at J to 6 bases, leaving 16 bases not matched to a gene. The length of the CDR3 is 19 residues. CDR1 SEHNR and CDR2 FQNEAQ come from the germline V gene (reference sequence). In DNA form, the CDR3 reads TGTGCCAGCAGCGCGATCGTAGTCCCGGGACAGGGGGCCGATGAAAAACTGTTTTTT. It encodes CASSAIVVPGQGADEKLFF.

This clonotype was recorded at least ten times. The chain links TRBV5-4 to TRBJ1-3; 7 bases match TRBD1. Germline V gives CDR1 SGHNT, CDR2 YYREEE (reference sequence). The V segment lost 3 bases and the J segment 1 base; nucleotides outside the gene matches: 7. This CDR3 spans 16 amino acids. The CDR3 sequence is CASSSGQILSGNTIYF. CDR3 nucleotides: TGTGCCAGCAGCTCGGGACAGATTTTATCTGGAAACACCATATATTTT.

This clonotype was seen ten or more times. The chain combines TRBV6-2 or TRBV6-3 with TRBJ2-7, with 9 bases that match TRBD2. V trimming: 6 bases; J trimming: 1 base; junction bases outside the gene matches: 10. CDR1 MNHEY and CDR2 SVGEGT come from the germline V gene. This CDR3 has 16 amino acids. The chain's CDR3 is CASRGRTSDPSYEQYF. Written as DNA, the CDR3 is TGTGCCAGCAGGGGCAGGACTAGCGATCCTTCCTACGAGCAGTACTTC.

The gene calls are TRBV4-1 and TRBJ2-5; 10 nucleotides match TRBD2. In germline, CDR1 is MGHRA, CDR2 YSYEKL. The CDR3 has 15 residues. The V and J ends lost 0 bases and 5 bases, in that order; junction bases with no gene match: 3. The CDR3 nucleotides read TGCGCCAGCAGCCAAGATGGGACTAGCGTGGAGACCCAGTACTTC. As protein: CASSQDGTSVETQYF.

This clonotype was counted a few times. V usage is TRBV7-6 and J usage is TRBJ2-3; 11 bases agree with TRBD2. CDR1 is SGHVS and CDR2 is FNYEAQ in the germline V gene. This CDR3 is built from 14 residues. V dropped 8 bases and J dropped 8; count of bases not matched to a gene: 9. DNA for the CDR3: TGTGCCAGCCAACTTAGCGGGGGGGCGGGTACGCAGTATTTT. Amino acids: CASQLSGGAGTQYF.

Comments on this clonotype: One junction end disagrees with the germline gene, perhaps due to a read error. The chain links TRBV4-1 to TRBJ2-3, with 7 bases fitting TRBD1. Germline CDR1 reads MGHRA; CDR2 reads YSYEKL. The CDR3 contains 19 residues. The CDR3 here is CASSLGNSLQGRGTDTQYF. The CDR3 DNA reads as TGTGCCAGCAGCCTCGGGAATTCATTACAGGGGAGAGGCACAGATACGCAGTATTTT.

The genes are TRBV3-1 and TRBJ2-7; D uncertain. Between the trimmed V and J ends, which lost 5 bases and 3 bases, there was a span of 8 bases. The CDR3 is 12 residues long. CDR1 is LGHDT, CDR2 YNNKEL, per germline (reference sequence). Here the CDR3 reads CASSDERYEQYF. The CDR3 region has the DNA TGTGCCAGCAGCGACGAGCGCTACGAGCAGTACTTC.

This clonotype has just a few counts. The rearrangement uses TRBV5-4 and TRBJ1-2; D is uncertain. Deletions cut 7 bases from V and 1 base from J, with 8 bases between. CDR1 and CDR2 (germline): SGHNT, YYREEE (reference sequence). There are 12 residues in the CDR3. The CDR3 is CASSEGNYGYTF. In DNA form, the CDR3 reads TGTGCCAGCTCCGAGGGTAACTATGGCTACACCTTC.

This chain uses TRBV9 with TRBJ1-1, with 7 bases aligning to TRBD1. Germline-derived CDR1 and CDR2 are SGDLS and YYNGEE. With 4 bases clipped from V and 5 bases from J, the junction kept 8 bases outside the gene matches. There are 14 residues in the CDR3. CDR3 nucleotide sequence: TGTGCCAGCAGCTTCAATACAGGGGTGACTGAAGCTTTCTTT. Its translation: CASSFNTGVTEAFF.

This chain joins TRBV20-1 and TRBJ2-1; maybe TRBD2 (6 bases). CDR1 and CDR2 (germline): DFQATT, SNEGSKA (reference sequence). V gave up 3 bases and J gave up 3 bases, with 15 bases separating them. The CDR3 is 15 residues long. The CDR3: CSASGWGVVYNEQFF. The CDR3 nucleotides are TGCAGTGCTAGTGGGTGGGGGGTAGTCTACAATGAGCAGTTCTTC.

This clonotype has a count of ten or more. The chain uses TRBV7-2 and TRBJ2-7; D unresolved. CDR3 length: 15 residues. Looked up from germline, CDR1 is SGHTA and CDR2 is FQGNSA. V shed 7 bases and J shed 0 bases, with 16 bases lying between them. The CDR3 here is CASNTRGPSSYEQYF. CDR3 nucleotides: TGTGCCAGCAACACCCGAGGACCTAGCTCCTACGAGCAGTACTTC.

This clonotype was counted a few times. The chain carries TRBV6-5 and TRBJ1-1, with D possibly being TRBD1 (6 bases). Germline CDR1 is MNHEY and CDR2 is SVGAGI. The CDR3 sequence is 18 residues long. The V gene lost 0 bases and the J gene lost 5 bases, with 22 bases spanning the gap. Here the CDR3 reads CASSYSIARGQKRTEAFF. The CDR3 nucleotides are TGTGCCAGCAGTTACTCGATTGCTCGAGGACAGAAGCGTACTGAAGCTTTCTTT.

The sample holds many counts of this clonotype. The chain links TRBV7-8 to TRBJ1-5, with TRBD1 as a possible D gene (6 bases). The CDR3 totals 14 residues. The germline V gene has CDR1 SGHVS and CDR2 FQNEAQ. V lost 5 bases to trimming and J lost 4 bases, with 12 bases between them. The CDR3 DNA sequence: TGTGCCAGCAGCGGACGGACAGTAAATCAGCCCCAGCATTTT. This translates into CASSGRTVNQPQHF.